One sample yielded the 14 T cell receptor beta chains listed below, sequenced in a study of T cell responses to AZD1222 COVID-19 vaccine. The data were produced by immunoSEQ multiplex PCR, yet TCRdb's version contains in-frame clones alone and is incomplete. The table lists about 130,000 clones, less than 95% of them singletons. The specimen comprised peripheral blood, sampled on day 0 of MenACWY control vaccination. All receptors derive from an adult in good health.

This clone was counted a few times. The rearrangement links TRBV28 to TRBJ2-7; TRBD1 matches at 8 bases. This CDR3 contains 14 residues. V dropped 6 bases and J dropped 0; count of bases not matched to a gene: 4. Germline V gene lookup returns CDR1 MDHEN and CDR2 SYDVKM. The CDR3 sequence is CASRGQESSYEQYF. The CDR3 nucleotides read TGTGCCAGCAGGGGACAGGAAAGCTCCTACGAGCAGTACTTC.

The chain has TRBV6-5 and TRBJ2-7, with D possibly being TRBD2 (6 bases). CDR3 length: 13 amino acids. Germline CDR1 reads MNHEY; CDR2 reads SVGAGI. V dropped 5 bases and J dropped 0 bases, with 8 bases sitting between them. CDR3 amino acids: CASSQGLSYEQYF. The CDR3 bases are TGTGCCAGCAGTCAGGGACTCTCCTACGAGCAGTACTTC.

CDR3 amino acids: CAISDPGTGTYEQYF. Written as DNA, the CDR3 is TGTGCCATCAGTGATCCCGGGACAGGGACCTACGAGCAGTACTTC. The rearrangement joins TRBV10-3 to TRBJ2-7, with TRBD1 matching 9 bases. With V trimmed by 3 bases and J by 2 bases, 5 bases remained unmatched. The CDR3 has 15 residues. From germline, CDR1 is ENHRY and CDR2 SYGVKD.

The count of this clone is one. This chain joins TRBV6-4 and TRBJ1-6; D is undetermined. This CDR3 contains 14 residues. The V and J ends lost 2 bases and 10 bases respectively, with 12 bases between them. Germline CDR1 and CDR2: MRHNA and SNTAGT. The CDR3 sequence: CASSDRLTYSPLHF. For the CDR3, the DNA is TGTGCCAGCAGTGACCGACTGACATACTCACCCCTCCACTTT.

The rearrangement joins TRBV18 to TRBJ2-1; D gene ambiguous. V gave up 6 bases and J gave up 9 bases, with 18 bases separating them. The CDR3 spans 14 residues. Germline V CDR1 and CDR2: KGHSH, LQKENI. The CDR3 reads CASSLNEALGEQFF. Here the CDR3 DNA reads TGTGCCAGCTCCCTCAATGAGGCACTGGGTGAGCAGTTCTTC.

This clone was counted a single time. This CDR3 is CASSLVSGQNYGYTF. CDR3 bases: TGTGCCAGCAGCTTAGTTTCGGGACAGAACTATGGCTACACCTTC. This rearrangement joins TRBV7-2 to TRBJ1-2; 7 bases line up with TRBD1. The CDR3 sequence is 15 residues long. CDR1 is SGHTA, CDR2 FQGNSA, per germline. V shed 1 base and J 2 bases; nucleotides not matched to a gene: 4.

To note about this clone: The junction departs from the called germline gene at one end, perhaps through a read error. V usage is TRBV5-4 and J usage is TRBJ2-1; 9 nucleotides match TRBD2. The CDR3 is made up of 16 amino acids. Germline CDR1 SGHNT, CDR2 YYREEE (reference sequence). The CDR3 protein is CASCLGAGGTRNEQFF. The CDR3 DNA sequence: TGTGCCAGCTGCTTGGGGGCGGGGGGGACCCGCAATGAGCAGTTCTTC.

The rearrangement joins TRBV3-1 (or the pseudogene TRBV3-2) to TRBJ2-3; D perhaps matches TRBD1 (5 bases). Trimming removed 4 bases at V and 3 bases at J, with 8 bases between. The CDR3 totals 13 residues. Germline lookup yields CDR1 LGHDT and CDR2 YNNKEL (reference sequence). CDR3 sequence reads: CASSRRQTDTQYF. Here the CDR3 DNA reads TGTGCCAGCAGCCGCCGACAGACAGATACGCAGTATTTT.

The chain recombines TRBV12-3 or TRBV12-4 with TRBJ1-1; D is unresolved. V lost 5 bases, J lost 5 bases, and 9 bases lay in between. The CDR3 runs to 12 residues. CDR3 DNA sequence: TGTGCCAGCAGTGGGAGGACGACTGAAGCTTTCTTT. This gives the protein CASSGRTTEAFF.

The V and J genes are TRBV28 and TRBJ2-3, with 8 bases that match TRBD2. After removal of 6 bases from V and 0 bases from J, the junction contained 20 bases not matched to a gene. Germline V gene lookup returns CDR1 MDHEN and CDR2 SYDVKM. The CDR3 length is 20 residues. This CDR3 is CASRHSPGRKVAGSTDTQYF. In nucleotides, the CDR3 is TGTGCCAGCAGGCACTCCCCGGGGCGGAAAGTAGCGGGAAGCACAGATACGCAGTATTTT.

The chain joins TRBV5-1 to TRBJ2-5; possible D gene TRBD2, 6 bases. The V gene's germline CDR1 is SGHRS and CDR2 YFSETQ. Trimming shortened V by 3 bases and J by 3 bases, and 12 bases separated the two germline ends. This CDR3 spans 14 amino acids. Written as DNA, the CDR3 is TGCGCCAGCAGCTCATTTAGCGGTAAAGAGACCCAGTACTTC. Translation gives CASSSFSGKETQYF.

The chain combines TRBV28 with TRBJ1-5, with no clear D. Trimming took off 6 bases at V and 1 base at J, with 13 bases between the two ends. The CDR3 runs to 15 residues. Germline CDR1 MDHEN, CDR2 SYDVKM. CDR3 sequence: CASSLGRRSNQPQHF. The CDR3 DNA sequence: TGTGCCAGCAGCCTTGGACGACGGAGCAATCAGCCCCAGCATTTT.

The chain carries TRBV2 and TRBJ2-2; 8 bases are a match to TRBD1. J was trimmed by 9 bases and V by 8 bases; bases with no gene match: 5. Germline V gene sequence: CDR1 SNHLY, CDR2 FYNNEI. The CDR3 contains 12 residues. This CDR3 is CASRTGGWELFF. CDR3 bases: TGTGCCAGCCGTACAGGGGGTTGGGAGCTGTTTTTT.

The CDR3 loop reads CASSLVGRDNYGYTF. DNA for the CDR3: TGCGCCAGCAGCTTGGTGGGCAGGGACAACTATGGCTACACCTTC. The rearrangement links TRBV5-1 to TRBJ1-2; perhaps TRBD1 as D (5 bases). The CDR3 contains 15 residues. Germline loops: CDR1 SGHRS, CDR2 YFSETQ. V shed 0 bases and J shed 2 bases, with 11 bases lying between them.